The rows below give T cell receptor beta chains drawn from one sample of a study of T cells in Graves' hyperthyroidism and ophthalmopathy. TCRdb itself ran the multiplex PCR reads through MiXCR, one entry per CDR3 protein. The sample contains 480,000 or so distinct CDR3 sequences, approximately 49% of which appear only once. The sequenced sample consisted of peripheral blood or thyroid tissue (not recorded which). The receptors were sampled from an adult woman with Graves' disease, either hyperthyroidism or ophthalmopathy (not recorded which). Each CDR3 is given with its conserved first and last residue. A D gene is named only where the DNA matches it firmly. A clone size is listed for some rows: how often the clone was seen (once, few, many), or a class if it is expanded.

16	-	TRBV4-2	TRBD1	TRBJ1-4	CASSQDLIQGDEKLFF	TGTGCCAGCAGCCAAGATTTGATACAGGGGGATGAAAAACTGTTTTTT
13	many	TRBV29-1	TRBD1	TRBJ1-5	CSASTGKNQPQHF	TGCAGCGCCTCGACAGGGAAGAATCAGCCCCAGCATTTT
15	-	TRBV2	TRBD1	TRBJ1-5	CASSEDRGDNQPQHF	TGTGCCAGCAGTGAGGACAGGGGAGACAATCAGCCCCAGCATTTT
14	many	TRBV6-5	TRBD1	TRBJ1-5	CASSPGTEHQPQHF	TGTGCCAGCAGTCCTGGGACAGAGCATCAGCCCCAGCATTTT
14	many	TRBV7-2	-	TRBJ1-5	CASRSGTVNQPQHF	TGTGCCAGCAGATCCGGGACCGTCAATCAGCCCCAGCATTTT
13	many	TRBV2	TRBD1	TRBJ1-5	CASRVDRGQPQHF	TGTGCCAGCCGTGTGGACAGGGGACAGCCCCAGCATTTT
14	-	TRBV10-3	-	TRBJ1-5	CAISVDRGYQPQHF	TGTGCCATCAGTGTGGACAGAGGTTATCAGCCCCAGCATTTT
13	few	TRBV7-3	-	TRBJ2-7	CASSLRESYEQYF	TGTGCCAGCAGCTTACGGGAGAGCTACGAGCAGTACTTC
13	few	TRBV20-1	TRBD1	TRBJ2-7	CSAFGDRVREQYF	TGCAGTGCTTTCGGGGACAGGGTGAGAGAGCAGTACTTC
11	many	TRBV6-2/TRBV6-3	-	TRBJ1-5	CASSYPDPQHF	TGTGCCAGCAGTTACCCGGACCCCCAGCATTTT
15	many	TRBV15	TRBD1	TRBJ1-5	CATSGRDRDGQPQHF	TGTGCCACCAGCGGGCGGGACAGGGACGGTCAGCCCCAGCATTTT
17	-	TRBV7-2	TRBD2	TRBJ2-2	CASSPEGWGAGTGELFF	TGTGCCAGCAGCCCGGAGGGATGGGGAGCGGGGACCGGGGAGCTGTTTTTT
13	-	TRBV14	-	TRBJ2-5	CASSLWMGETQYF	TGTGCCAGCAGCCTTTGGATGGGGGAGACCCAGTACTTC
14	few	TRBV4-1	-	TRBJ2-7	CASSHPVTSREQYF	TGCGCCAGCAGCCATCCCGTGACCTCGCGGGAGCAGTACTTC
20	few	TRBV19	TRBD2	TRBJ2-2	CASTKSQGEGTSGSPGELFF	TGTGCCAGTACCAAATCACAGGGGGAAGGTACTAGCGGGAGTCCCGGGGAGCTGTTTTTT
15	-	TRBV2	-	TRBJ2-7	CACSARPGLADEQYF	-
13	-	TRBV24-1	-	TRBJ1-2	CATSDPYNYGYTF	TGTGCCACCAGTGATCCGTACAACTATGGCTACACCTTC
14	once	TRBV10-3	-	TRBJ1-2	CAIRALAGGYGYTF	TGTGCCATAAGAGCCCTAGCGGGAGGGTACGGCTACACCTTC
12	-	TRBV19	-	TRBJ1-2	CATRGLNYGYTF	TGTGCCACTCGTGGGCTTAACTATGGCTACACCTTC
13	once	TRBV20-1	-	TRBJ1-1	CSATTSGNTEAFF	TGCAGTGCTACGACTAGCGGGAACACTGAAGCTTTCTTT